The clone carrying this TCR beta chain was counted a few times. The sample holds other DNA sequences that translate to the same CDR3. Assay used: immunoSEQ multiplex PCR; TCRdb lists only in-frame clones, some missing. The table lists about 57,000 clones, around 93% of them singletons. The sample comes from a study of control samples from healthy donors and cancer patients. V was cut by 0 bases and J by 2 bases, with 8 bases left in between. Germline V gives CDR1 SGHNT, CDR2 YYREEE (reference sequence). The CDR3 runs 14 residues. The chain links TRBV5-4 to TRBJ1-2; D unresolved. Source material: PBMCs. This clonotype was obtained from a man aged 30-40 years with colorectal cancer. The CDR3 DNA is TGTGCCAGCAGCTTGGATACAGCGAACTATGGCTACACCTTC. Its protein product is CASSLDTANYGYTF.